A single sample is the source of the 15 T cell receptor beta chains below, sequenced in a study of blood T cells in healthy people across ages. Through a sample-barcoded 5' primer and a J-beta primer mix, a second PCR was run for roughly 6 to 11 cycles. From the 5' RACE reads, TCRdb called clonotypes with MiXCR, one entry per CDR3 protein. The data show 750,000 to 950,000 distinct CDR3 sequences, roughly 50% seen once. The sample comprised blood. These receptors were taken from a man older than 75 in good health.

The rearrangement joins TRBV12-3 or TRBV12-4 to TRBJ2-7; D not resolved. This CDR3 contains 15 residues. V was shortened by 3 bases and J by 0 bases, with 12 bases between the two germline ends. The CDR3 DNA follows: TGTGCCAGCAGTTTTCTTGATCCCCCCTCCTACGAGCAGTACTTC. Amino acids: CASSFLDPPSYEQYF.

This chain links TRBV6-1 with TRBJ2-1; 11 bases fit TRBD2. The J call may not be correct, given that the DNA end is closer to TRBJ2-7. This CDR3 has 17 residues. CDR1 is MNHNS and CDR2 is SASEGT in the germline V gene. CDR3: CASRELAGVSTYNEQYF. The DNA of the CDR3 is TGTGCCAGCAGGGAACTAGCGGGAGTATCCACCTACAATGAGCAGTACTTC.

A few counts support this clonotype. The CDR3 sequence is CSASKQIWVTAFF. In DNA form, the CDR3 reads TGCAGTGCTAGTAAACAGATTTGGGTTACGGCTTTCTTT. The J gene is TRBJ1-1, the V gene TRBV20-1; D gene uncertain. The V and J ends lost 3 bases and 11 bases respectively, with 19 bases between them. The CDR3 is 13 residues long. Germline V lookup: CDR1 DFQATT, CDR2 SNEGSKA (reference sequence).

The chain uses TRBV6-4 and TRBJ2-1; D ambiguous. V shed 3 bases and J shed 0 bases, with 6 bases lying between them. CDR3 length: 14 amino acids. Germline V CDR1 and CDR2: MRHNA, SNTAGT. The CDR3, as DNA: TGTGCCAGCAGTGAAAGTTACTCCTACAATGAGCAGTTCTTC. Amino acid sequence: CASSESYSYNEQFF.

This chain joins TRBV20-1 and TRBJ1-4; the match to TRBD1 covers 7 bases. Germline CDR1 DFQATT, CDR2 SNEGSKA (reference sequence). This CDR3 contains 14 residues. With V trimmed by 5 bases and J by 7 bases, 10 bases remained unmatched. As DNA, the CDR3 is TGCAGTGCTCTAGACAGGGCTCTAGGTGAAAAACTGTTTTTT. Encoded protein: CSALDRALGEKLFF.

This chain links TRBV12-3 or TRBV12-4 with TRBJ1-5; D is unclear. V dropped 6 bases and J dropped 0 bases, with 6 bases sitting between them. The CDR3 is made up of 13 amino acids. CDR3 amino acids: CASRPNSNQPQHF. The CDR3 DNA reads as TGTGCCAGCAGGCCCAATAGCAATCAGCCCCAGCATTTT.

This chain connects TRBV25-1 to TRBJ2-1; D might be TRBD2 (6 bases). V gave up 2 bases and J gave up 12 bases, with 8 bases separating them. This CDR3 region has 11 residues. Germline lookup yields CDR1 MGHDK and CDR2 SYGVNS. CDR3 DNA: TGTGCCAGCAGTGAAGCCGGGGGGCAGTTCTTC. Translated: CASSEAGGQFF. Full variable domain (rest looked up from reference TRBV25-1 and TRBJ2-1): EADIYQTPRYLVIGTGKKITLECSQTMGHDKMYWYQQDPGMELHLIHYSYGVNSTEKGDLSSESTVSRIRTEHFPLTLESARPSHTSQYLCASSEAGGQFFGPGTRLTVL.

This clonotype occurred a few times. This chain joins TRBV7-2 and TRBJ2-3; D possibly uses TRBD1 or TRBD2 (6 bases each). The CDR3 totals 14 residues. The V gene's germline CDR1 is SGHTA and CDR2 FQGNSA. Trimming stripped 5 bases from V and 4 bases from J, with 13 bases between. The CDR3: CASSEWGAADTQYF. The DNA for the CDR3 is TGTGCCAGCAGCGAGTGGGGGGCTGCAGATACGCAGTATTTT.

The table lists this clonotype with a few counts. The rearrangement uses TRBV25-1 and TRBJ2-3; 10 nucleotides align to TRBD1. The germline V gene has CDR1 MGHDK and CDR2 SYGVNS. Trimming at V came to 4 bases and at J to 0 bases, leaving 16 bases not matched to a gene. The CDR3 covers 20 residues. The CDR3 protein is CASSAYAGTGETTSTDTQYF. CDR3 coding DNA: TGTGCCAGCAGTGCCTACGCGGGGACAGGGGAAACGACTAGCACAGATACGCAGTATTTT.

The chain carries TRBV25-1 and TRBJ1-2; TRBD1 matches at 12 bases. V lost 8 bases, J lost 6 bases, and 7 bases stayed unmatched. The CDR3 has 14 amino acids. CDR1 and CDR2 from the germline V gene are MGHDK and SYGVNS. The CDR3 region has the DNA TGTGCCAGCGGGGGACAGGGGGCTTCCGATGGCTACACCTTC. This translates into CASGGQGASDGYTF.

The rearrangement links TRBV5-1 to TRBJ2-1; D not resolved. The CDR3 spans 15 residues. Trimming took 0 bases from V and 2 from J, leaving 9 bases between them. CDR1 and CDR2 (germline): SGHRS, YFSETQ. The CDR3 region is CASSLERATYNEQFF. The CDR3 nucleotides are TGCGCCAGCAGCTTGGAACGAGCAACCTACAATGAGCAGTTCTTC.

CDR3 protein: CACAGQGPETQYF. Here the CDR3 DNA reads TGTGCCTGCGCGGGACAGGGTCCGGAGACCCAGTACTTC. J is TRBJ2-5 and V is TRBV24-1; TRBD1 aligns across 9 bases. Germline-derived CDR1 and CDR2 are KGHDR and SFDVKD. This CDR3 has 13 amino acids. Trimming cost V 12 bases and J 5 bases; bases outside gene matches: 9.

The V call is TRBV5-6, the J call TRBJ2-5; TRBD1 matches 12 bases. CDR1 is SGHDT and CDR2 is YYEEEE in the germline V gene. V was clipped by 0 bases and J by 4 bases; unmatched bases: 4. CDR3 size: 16 residues. In DNA, the CDR3 is TGTGCCAGCAGCTTGGGGGACAGGGGGCTAGGAGAGACCCAGTACTTC. Residues: CASSLGDRGLGETQYF.

The chain links TRBV5-1 to TRBJ2-6; 7 nucleotides line up with TRBD1. With 1 base clipped from V and 0 bases from J, the junction kept 10 bases outside the gene matches. The CDR3 sequence is 19 residues long. The germline V gene encodes CDR1 SGHRS and CDR2 YFSETQ. CDR3 sequence reads: CASSLLSRGTSSGANVLTF. As DNA, the CDR3 is TGCGCCAGCAGCTTGTTGAGCAGGGGGACCTCCTCTGGGGCCAACGTCCTGACTTTC.

This clonotype occurred many times. This chain uses TRBV12-3 or TRBV12-4 with TRBJ2-7, with D uncertain. V gave up 5 bases and J gave up 0 bases, with 11 bases separating them. The CDR3 consists of 14 residues. Here the CDR3 reads CASSPGRSSYEQYF. DNA of the CDR3: TGTGCCAGCAGTCCAGGACGCAGCTCCTACGAGCAGTACTTC.